The clone carrying this T cell receptor beta chain showed up just a few times. This specimen comes from a study of Ad26.COV2.S vaccination and SARS-CoV-2 variants. Germline lookup yields CDR1 SGHRS and CDR2 YFSETQ. This CDR3 has 19 amino acids. V was clipped by 0 bases and J by 5 bases, with 21 bases between them. Method: immunoSEQ multiplex PCR; TCRdb's copy keeps in-frame clones and lacks some. The sample has 440,000 or so clones, around 91% seen once. Treatment indicated: some 19 received Ad26.COV2.S at low or high dose, single or two shots; 5 received placebo; per-sample allocation not given. Each sample was drawn 63 days after the first injection (of vaccine or placebo).

Sample: peripheral blood, taken in a trial of Ad26.COV2.S vaccine versus placebo. This clonotype was obtained from a person between 18 and 65 years old who received the Ad26.COV2.S COVID-19 vaccine or a placebo. This chain uses TRBV5-1 with TRBJ1-6, with a tentative D call TRBD1 (6 bases). Written as DNA, the CDR3 is TGCGCCAGCAGCTTGGTGGGCCCCGGGACACTCGGCGATAATTCACCCCTCCACTTT. The encoded protein is CASSLVGPGTLGDNSPLHF.